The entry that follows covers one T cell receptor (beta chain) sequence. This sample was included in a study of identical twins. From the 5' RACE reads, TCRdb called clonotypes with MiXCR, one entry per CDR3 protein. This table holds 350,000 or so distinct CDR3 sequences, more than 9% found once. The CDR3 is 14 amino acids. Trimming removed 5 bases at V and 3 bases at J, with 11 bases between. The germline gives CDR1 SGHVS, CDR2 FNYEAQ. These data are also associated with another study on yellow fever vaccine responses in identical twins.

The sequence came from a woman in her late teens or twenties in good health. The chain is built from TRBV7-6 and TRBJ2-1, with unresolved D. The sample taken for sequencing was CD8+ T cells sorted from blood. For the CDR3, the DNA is TGTGCCAGCAGCCTAGACCCAGTCTACAATGAGCAGTTCTTC. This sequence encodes CASSLDPVYNEQFF. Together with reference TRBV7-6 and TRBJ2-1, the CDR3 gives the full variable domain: GAGVSQSPRYKVTKRGQDVALRCDPISGHVSLYWYRQALGQGPEFLTYFNYEAQQDKSGLPNDRFSAERPEGSISTLTIQRTEQRDSAMYRCASSLDPVYNEQFFGPGTRLTVL.